One and the same sample provided the 14 T cell receptor beta chains below, sequenced in a study of shared clonotypes between healthy human individuals. Here immunoSEQ multiplex PCR was the method, and the copy in TCRdb shows in-frame clones only, minus some. The repertoire has under 1,100,000 clones, 75% of them found once; the top ten carry about 1.5%. Sequences were obtained from memory CD4+ T cells sorted from blood. The subset here: CD45RA-negative fraction. The receptors stem from a man in his late teens or twenties in good health.

CDR3: CASSPEDSSYNEQFF. CDR3 DNA: TGTGCCAGCAGCCCCGAGGACAGTTCTTACAATGAGCAGTTCTTC. The chain uses TRBV4-2 and TRBJ2-1; possible D gene TRBD1, 6 bases. The CDR3 is made up of 15 amino acids. The V and J ends lost 4 bases and 4 bases respectively, with 14 bases between them. Germline V gene lookup returns CDR1 LGHNA and CDR2 YNFKEQ.

The chain links TRBV5-4 to TRBJ1-2; TRBD1 agrees at 7 bases. Germline-derived CDR1 and CDR2 are SGHNT and YYREEE (reference sequence). Unmatched junction bases numbered 6, after V lost 4 bases and J lost 6 bases. The CDR3 is made up of 13 amino acids. The CDR3 is CASSRQGKDGYTF. In DNA form, the CDR3 reads TGTGCCAGCAGCCGACAGGGAAAGGATGGCTACACCTTC.

The V call is TRBV11-2, the J call TRBJ2-7; perhaps TRBD1 as D (7 bases). Germline V gives CDR1 SGHAT, CDR2 FQNNGV. This CDR3 comprises 18 residues. V lost 4 bases and J 4 bases, leaving 26 bases between the germline ends. CDR3 residues: CASSSGGFEDRLPYEQYF. In nucleotides, the CDR3 is TGTGCCAGCAGCTCCGGGGGTTTTGAGGACAGGCTACCATACGAGCAGTACTTC. The complete variable domain, with remaining parts taken from reference TRBV11-2 and TRBJ2-7, reads EAGVAQSPRYKIIEKRQSVAFWCNPISGHATLYWYQQILGQGPKLLIQFQNNGVVDDSQLPKDRFSAERLKGVDSTLKIQPAKLEDSAVYLCASSSGGFEDRLPYEQYFGPGTRLTVT.

This clone was recorded a few times. The V gene is TRBV5-1, the J gene TRBJ1-6, with 7 positions matching TRBD1. V lost 4 bases, J lost 8 bases, and 9 bases stayed unmatched. The CDR3 extends over 15 amino acids. Germline-derived CDR1 and CDR2 are SGHRS and YFSETQ. CDR3 nucleotides: TGCGCCAGCAGCCTCCATACAGGGGAAGATTCACCCCTCCACTTT. It encodes CASSLHTGEDSPLHF.

This rearrangement joins TRBV10-3 to TRBJ2-1; no definite D call. The CDR3 is 13 residues long. Trimming took off 1 base at V and 5 bases at J, with 6 bases between the two ends. The germline V gene has CDR1 ENHRY and CDR2 SYGVKD. The CDR3 DNA reads TGTGCCATCAGTGAGTTTAGAGACAATGAGCAGTTCTTC. Translation: CAISEFRDNEQFF.

V is TRBV6-1 and J is TRBJ2-7; no definite D call. The CDR3 has 13 residues. Trimming pared 3 bases from V and 0 bases from J, leaving 6 bases between. Per the germline V gene, CDR1 is MNHNS and CDR2 is SASEGT. CDR3 sequence: CASSDQHSYEQYF. CDR3 in DNA: TGTGCCAGCAGTGACCAACACTCCTACGAGCAGTACTTC.

The rearrangement links TRBV5-4 to TRBJ2-1; TRBD2 matches 9 bases. The CDR3 sequence is 17 residues long. The V segment lost 4 bases and the J segment 2 bases; nucleotides outside the gene matches: 10. Germline-derived CDR1 and CDR2 are SGHNT and YYREEE (reference sequence). Here the CDR3 reads CASSGTISGSAYNEQFF. Written as DNA, the CDR3 is TGTGCCAGCAGCGGGACGATTAGCGGGAGCGCCTACAATGAGCAGTTCTTC.

Details on this clone: The same CDR3 can be traced to other DNA sequences in this sample. This chain uses TRBV9 with TRBJ2-6; weak D call: TRBD1 (5 bases). Trimming stripped 2 bases from V and 4 bases from J, with 10 bases between. CDR3 length: 15 residues. Germline V gives CDR1 SGDLS, CDR2 YYNGEE. The CDR3 sequence is CASSVQGSGANVLTF. CDR3 DNA sequence: TGTGCCAGCAGCGTTCAGGGCTCAGGGGCCAACGTCCTGACTTTC.

V and J are TRBV7-2 and TRBJ2-1, with TRBD2 matching 10 bases. This CDR3 has 15 amino acids. After removal of 8 bases from V and 0 bases from J, the junction contained 4 bases not matched to a gene. Germline V gene data show CDR1 as SGHTA and CDR2 as FQGNSA. The CDR3 loop reads CASGGTSDSYNEQFF. The CDR3 DNA reads TGTGCCAGCGGGGGGACTAGCGACTCCTACAATGAGCAGTTCTTC.

This clone turned up a few times. The chain carries TRBV29-1 and TRBJ1-2; 10 bases fit TRBD1. The CDR3 is made up of 11 amino acids. V lost 7 bases, J lost 6 bases, and 2 bases stayed unmatched. Looked up from germline, CDR1 is SQVTM and CDR2 is ANQGSEA. The CDR3 coding sequence is TGCAGCGGACAGGGGGCGCATGGCTACACCTTC. It specifies CSGQGAHGYTF.

This chain connects TRBV2 to TRBJ2-3; D might be TRBD2 (5 bases). This CDR3 comprises 15 residues. V was cut by 6 bases and J by 1 base, with 14 bases left in between. The germline gives CDR1 SNHLY, CDR2 FYNNEI. CDR3 sequence (DNA): TGTGCCAGCAGGAGGGAAAAGGACCGCACAGATACGCAGTATTTT. Translating it yields CASRREKDRTDTQYF.

The chain is built from TRBV10-3 and TRBJ1-2; 9 nucleotides agree with TRBD1. CDR1 is ENHRY and CDR2 is SYGVKD in the germline V gene. Germline trimming cut 3 bases from V and 5 bases from J; bases unmatched to any gene: 7. The CDR3 contains 15 residues. CDR3 in DNA: TGTGCCATCAGTGAACCGGACAGGGGTCGGTATGGCTACACCTTC. Its translation is CAISEPDRGRYGYTF.

The chain joins TRBV7-2 to TRBJ2-7, with 9 bases fitting TRBD2. The V gene end was trimmed by 6 bases and the J gene end by 0 bases; junction bases not matched to a gene: 12. Germline V gene data show CDR1 as SGHTA and CDR2 as FQGNSA. CDR3 length: 17 amino acids. CDR3 bases: TGTGCCAGCAGTGGGACAGCGGGAGGCCCTAGCTCCTACGAGCAGTACTTC. Protein sequence: CASSGTAGGPSSYEQYF.

The rearrangement joins TRBV11-2 to TRBJ1-1; 10 nucleotides align to TRBD1. J was trimmed by 5 bases and V by 6 bases; bases with no gene match: 6. The length of the CDR3 is 14 residues. The germline CDR1 and CDR2 sequences are SGHAT and FQNNGV. The CDR3, as DNA: TGTGCCAGCAGGAGAGACAGGGGGCTGACTGAAGCTTTCTTT. Amino acids: CASRRDRGLTEAFF.